The present T cell receptor beta chain was sequenced within a study of metastatic and nonmetastatic thyroid tumors (dated by TCRdb to about 2020). Turning to the overall study: For patients with malignant and with benign thyroid disease, the researchers compared repertoires between peripheral blood samples and tumor or nodule tissue samples.

Broad study findings and their caveats: In both blood and tumor samples, TCR beta diversity was reported to be significantly higher in malignant tumors than in benign nodules.

The protocol used for the library was PCR. Sequencing was carried out with an Illumina HiSeq 4000. High-throughput sequencing was used to profile the CDR3 region of the TCR beta-chain in every patient. Per the source publication's procedure: Drawing on CDR3 differences between clinicopathological groups, the researchers built a classifier meant to tell apart patients with distant-metastatic papillary thyroid cancer. The Shannon index was used to measure repertoire diversity, and the Morisita-Horn index was used to measure how similar tumor and blood repertoires were. The public sequencing data were trimmed at Q25 with fastp and processed into clonotypes with MiXCR by TCRdb, which kept only in-frame beta chains. TCRdb's processing, not the authors', yielded these V and J calls. The sample records about 50,000 clones, 20% to 25% of which are singletons. Clones ranked in the top ten supply about 4.1% of the sample.

According to the germline V gene (reference sequence), CDR1 reads LNHDA and CDR2 reads SQIVND. The CDR3 sequence holds 16 residues, the cysteine and phenylalanine included. The retained sequence is limited to the CDR3, 48 bases, with the frame set at the first base. Trimming takes 10 bases off V and 0 bases off J; junction bases not matched to a gene: 12. No treatment had been received by any patient before thyroid surgery. The study retrospectively analysed patient clinical samples collected from the early 2010s to the late 2010s using T-cell receptor beta sequencing. This clone was counted at least ten times. Its antigen is currently not known. Within one base of it there is no much larger clone, and no base qualities were kept.

This chain joins TRBV19 to TRBJ2-1, and TRBD2 matches 7 of the central bases. Sample: blood. The receptor's source is a female donor with papillary thyroid cancer or a benign thyroid nodule (not recorded which). Some clones in this sample may be carry-over from other donors' samples. Here is the DNA: TGTGCCACCCATTTTAGCGGGCTGAGCTCCTACAATGAGCAGTTCTTC. The resulting protein is CATHFSGLSSYNEQFF.